The 20 T cell receptor beta chains below come from one sample, sequenced in a study of human T cells and chemical hapten exposure. In TCRdb, the RACE reads were re-called with MiXCR into one record per CDR3 protein. This table has 280,000 or so distinct CDR3 sequences, 7.7% appearing once. As for time point: pre-sensitization, week 0. Treatment given: therapeutic diphenylcyclopropenone sensitization with weekly scalp DPC. The source material was whole blood, sampled in connection with sensitization to the hapten diphenylcyclopropenone (DPC). Source of these receptors: a man younger than 35 with alopecia areata. Some clones in this sample may be carry-over from other donors' samples.

The V call is TRBV19, the J call TRBJ1-5; 8 nucleotides agree with TRBD1. Matching the DNA end better, TRBJ2-3 makes the J call doubtful. Germline-derived CDR1 and CDR2 are LNHDA and SQIVND (reference sequence). This CDR3 spans 16 amino acids. The DNA of the CDR3 is TGTGCCAGTAGTATAGCCCAGGGGGCCGGGAATCAGCCCCAGTATTTT. This gives the protein CASSIAQGAGNQPQYF.

The chain employs TRBV27 and TRBJ2-3, with no clear D. CDR3 length: 12 amino acids. V gave up 5 bases and J gave up 2 bases, with 5 bases separating them. Germline V gives CDR1 MNHEY, CDR2 SMNVEV (reference sequence). CDR3 nucleotides: TGTGCCAGCAGTACCCTCACAGATACGCAGTATTTT. Translated, it gives CASSTLTDTQYF.

The table lists this clonotype with a few counts. The chain uses TRBV5-1 and TRBJ2-2, with 8 bases fitting TRBD1. CDR1 is SGHRS, CDR2 YFSETQ, per germline. V was clipped by 4 bases and J by 5 bases; unmatched bases: 4. The CDR3 length is 14 residues. CDR3 sequence: CASSETGVTGELFF. CDR3 nucleotide sequence: TGCGCCAGCAGCGAGACAGGGGTAACCGGGGAGCTGTTTTTT. Drawing the rest from reference TRBV5-1 and TRBJ2-2, the complete variable domain is KAGVTQTPRYLIKTRGQQVTLSCSPISGHRSVSWYQQTPGQGLQFLFEYFSETQRNKGNFPGRFSGRQFSNSRSEMNVSTLELGDSALYLCASSETGVTGELFFGEGSRLTVL.

This clonotype has only a few counts. The chain employs TRBV7-9 and TRBJ2-2; D is possibly TRBD1 (5 bases). Trimming stripped 7 bases from V and 7 bases from J, with 13 bases between. CDR1 and CDR2 (germline): SEHNR, FQNEAQ (reference sequence). This CDR3 has 13 residues. This chain's CDR3 is CASKTDDHGELFF. In DNA, the CDR3 is TGTGCCAGCAAGACAGATGATCACGGGGAGCTGTTTTTT.

This chain connects TRBV24-1 to TRBJ2-1; D is undetermined. Per the germline V gene, CDR1 is KGHDR and CDR2 is SFDVKD. The CDR3 has 14 residues. Between the trimmed V and J ends, which lost 3 bases and 5 bases, there was a span of 10 bases. CDR3 coding DNA: TGTGCCACCAGTGATACGACCGACAACAATGAGCAGTTCTTC. Translating it yields CATSDTTDNNEQFF.

The rearrangement joins TRBV5-1 to TRBJ2-6; D is possibly TRBD1 (5 bases). Trimming left V 0 bases short and J 1 base short, with 14 bases between. CDR1 is SGHRS, CDR2 YFSETQ, per germline. The CDR3 sequence is 18 residues long. Written as DNA, the CDR3 is TGCGCCAGCAGCTTGGAAGCCAGGGTTACTTCTGGGGCCAACGTCCTGACTTTC. Translated, it gives CASSLEARVTSGANVLTF.

The chain uses TRBV6-2 or TRBV6-3 and TRBJ1-6, with D tentatively TRBD1 (5 bases). Trimming cost V 8 bases and J 0 bases, with 11 bases left between them. The CDR3 is made up of 15 amino acids. CDR1 and CDR2 from the germline V gene are MNHEY and SVGEGT. The CDR3 is CASEVGRSYNSPLHF. The CDR3 DNA is TGTGCCAGCGAGGTGGGGCGCTCCTATAATTCACCCCTCCACTTT.

V and J are TRBV7-9 and TRBJ2-5, with D possibly matching TRBD1 (6 bases). The CDR3 consists of 16 residues. Deletions cut 1 base from V and 1 base from J, with 13 bases between. In germline, CDR1 is SEHNR, CDR2 FQNEAQ (reference sequence). The CDR3: CASSLVGGLRQETQYF. The CDR3 region has the DNA TGTGCCAGCAGCTTAGTTGGGGGCCTCCGCCAAGAGACCCAGTACTTC.

The sample holds many counts of this clonotype. The chain employs TRBV6-2 or TRBV6-3 and TRBJ2-2; 8 bases line up with TRBD1. This CDR3 region has 15 residues. J was trimmed by 1 base and V by 6 bases; bases with no gene match: 4. CDR1 is MNHEY, CDR2 SVGEGT, per germline. The CDR3 DNA reads TGTGCCAGCAGGGACACAGGGGGGAACACCGGGGAGCTGTTTTTT. Protein sequence: CASRDTGGNTGELFF.

Ten or more counts support this clonotype. V usage is TRBV29-1 and J usage is TRBJ1-1; D ambiguous. The V gene's germline CDR1 is SQVTM and CDR2 ANQGSEA. The CDR3 covers 13 residues. Trimming removed 5 bases from V and 0 bases from J, with 10 bases in between. The CDR3 loop is CSVYSNMNTEAFF. In DNA, the CDR3 is TGCAGCGTTTACAGTAACATGAACACTGAAGCTTTCTTT. The complete variable domain, with remaining parts taken from reference TRBV29-1 and TRBJ1-1, reads SAVISQKPSRDICQRGTSLTIQCQVDSQVTMMFWYRQQPGQSLTLIATANQGSEATYESGFVIDKFPISRPNLTFSTLTVSNMSPEDSSIYLCSVYSNMNTEAFFGQGTRLTVV.

This clonotype was recorded at least ten times. The chain uses TRBV5-5 and TRBJ2-7; no reliable D call. With 0 bases removed from V and 3 bases from J, the gap between germline ends came to 7 bases. Germline lookup yields CDR1 SGHKS and CDR2 YYEKEE (reference sequence). The CDR3 covers 13 residues. The CDR3, as DNA: TGTGCCAGCAGCTTGGATTGGGGCTACGAGCAGTACGTC. Its protein is CASSLDWGYEQYV.

The chain carries TRBV12-3 or TRBV12-4 and TRBJ1-4; a weak D match, TRBD1 (5 bases). V was pared by 4 bases and J by 8 bases, with 14 bases between. CDR3 size: 14 residues. The CDR3 here is CASSSEGWGEKLFF. The DNA for the CDR3 is TGTGCCAGCAGTTCAGAGGGTTGGGGGGAAAAACTGTTTTTT.

This clonotype was recorded at least ten times. J is TRBJ2-7 and V is TRBV20-1; TRBD1 agrees at 7 bases. Germline values: CDR1 DFQATT, CDR2 SNEGSKA (reference sequence). V trimming: 5 bases; J trimming: 10 bases; junction bases outside the gene matches: 8. This CDR3 contains 11 residues. This CDR3 reads CSAYIQGNQYF. In DNA form, the CDR3 reads TGCAGTGCTTACATACAGGGGAACCAGTACTTC.

This clonotype was found many times. The V gene is TRBV12-3 or TRBV12-4, the J gene TRBJ2-4; D call uncertain. The CDR3 covers 15 residues. V was trimmed by 3 bases and J by 0 bases, leaving 9 bases between them. The CDR3 is CASSFSLLAKNIQYF. Here the CDR3 DNA reads TGTGCCAGCAGTTTTAGTCTCCTAGCCAAAAACATTCAGTACTTC.

The chain uses TRBV5-6 and TRBJ1-5; D remains unclear. This CDR3 is built from 14 residues. The V and J ends lost 0 bases and 4 bases respectively, with 8 bases between them. Germline assignment: CDR1 SGHDT and CDR2 YYEEEE. The CDR3 protein is CASSLEGKNQPQHF. The CDR3 DNA reads TGTGCCAGCAGCTTGGAGGGTAAAAATCAGCCCCAGCATTTT.

This clonotype was counted a few times. The chain combines TRBV6-1 with TRBJ2-7; possibly TRBD1 for D (6 bases). The V gene lost 3 bases and the J gene lost 5 bases, with 17 bases spanning the gap. Germline CDR1 is MNHNS and CDR2 is SASEGT. This CDR3 is built from 15 residues. The CDR3 sequence is CASSEIQGTSNEQYF. The CDR3 DNA reads as TGTGCCAGCAGTGAGATACAGGGAACGTCAAACGAGCAGTACTTC.

This clonotype appeared many times. The rearrangement links TRBV9 to TRBJ2-6; D is undetermined. V gave up 0 bases and J gave up 1 base, with 5 bases separating them. Germline-derived CDR1 and CDR2 are SGDLS and YYNGEE. The CDR3 sequence is 15 residues long. CDR3 DNA: TGTGCCAGCAGCGTAGTGGGGTCTGGGGCCAACGTCCTGACTTTC. Encoded protein: CASSVVGSGANVLTF.

This clonotype has a handful of counts. V is TRBV29-1 and J is TRBJ2-5; 11 bases fit TRBD1. Germline V gene sequence: CDR1 SQVTM, CDR2 ANQGSEA. The CDR3 is 15 residues long. V was clipped by 5 bases and J by 5 bases; unmatched bases: 10. The CDR3 loop is CSVYTGTGGSETQYF. The CDR3 DNA reads TGCAGCGTTTACACCGGGACAGGGGGGAGTGAGACCCAGTACTTC.

This clonotype has more than one count but fewer than ten. This chain connects TRBV20-1 to TRBJ1-1, with 8 bases matching TRBD1. Germline trimming cut 4 bases from V and 4 bases from J; bases unmatched to any gene: 11. CDR3 length equals 15 residues. Looked up from germline, CDR1 is DFQATT and CDR2 is SNEGSKA (reference sequence). Written as DNA, the CDR3 is TGCAGTGCTACCTTGGGACAGGCTTTTTCCACTGAAGCTTTCTTT. This encodes CSATLGQAFSTEAFF.

V usage is TRBV12-3 or TRBV12-4 and J usage is TRBJ2-3; D not resolved. The CDR3 has 13 amino acids. Trimming left V 6 bases short and J 4 bases short, with 11 bases between. DNA of the CDR3: TGTGCCAGCAGACCTCAGGCCGCAGATACGCAGTATTTT. As protein: CASRPQAADTQYF.